This TCR beta chain was identified in a study of blood T cell repertoires in COVID-19. At the level of the study: T cells, B-cell-depleted T cells, or PBMCs provided the cDNA or gDNA that served as material.

Germline V CDR1 and CDR2: MNHEY, SVGAGI. The V end lost 7 bases, the J end lost 1 base, and 14 bases lay between the germline ends. The CDR3 length is 14 residues. In the authors' methods: Amplified reference gene primers provided the basis for estimating nucleated cell counts. TCRdb's copy holds only in-frame clones and misses some; the assay was immunoSEQ multiplex PCR. V, J and clone size reflect that table, while D and trimming were determined from the DNA. The sample contains 230,000 or so clones, 84% of which appear only once. The origin of this receptor is a man between 25 and 39 years old with active or convalescent COVID-19. The sample taken for sequencing was peripheral blood. This chain links TRBV6-5 with TRBJ2-7, with D possibly TRBD2 on 5 matching bases. CDR3 region: CASKRLAGSYEQYF. In DNA, the CDR3 is TGTGCCAGCAAGCGGCTAGCCGGGTCCTACGAGCAGTACTTC.